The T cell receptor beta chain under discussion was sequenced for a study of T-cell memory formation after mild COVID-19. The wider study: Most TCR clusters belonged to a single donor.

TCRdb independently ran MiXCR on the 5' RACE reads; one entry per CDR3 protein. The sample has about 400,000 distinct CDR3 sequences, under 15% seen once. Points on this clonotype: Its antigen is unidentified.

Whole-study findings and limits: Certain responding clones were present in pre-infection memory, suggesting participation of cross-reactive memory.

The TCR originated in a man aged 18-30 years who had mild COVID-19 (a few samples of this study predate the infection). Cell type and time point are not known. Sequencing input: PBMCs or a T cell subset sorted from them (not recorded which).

The CDR3 sequence is CASRSPQGSYTF. CDR3 sequence (DNA): TGTGCCAGCAGGTCTCCACAGGGGAGCTACACCTTC. The chain carries TRBV12-3 or TRBV12-4 and TRBJ1-2; TRBD1 matches 7 bases. V lost 6 bases to trimming and J lost 9 bases; unmatched junction nucleotides: 7. This CDR3 contains 12 residues.